The 15 T cell receptor beta chains in this list originate from one sample, sequenced in a study of T cell repertoires in cytomegalovirus infection. TCRdb analysed the reads with MiXCR anew, one entry per CDR3 protein. The repertoire consists of 50,000 or so distinct CDR3 sequences, with about 20% occurring once and the leading ten covering approximately 18%. The antigens of these receptors remain unknown. Sequenced sample: PBMCs, sequenced either directly or after in vitro stimulation (not recorded which). The receptors here all came from a human donor in good health (CMV status not recorded). Some clones in this sample may be carry-over from other donors' samples.

The chain couples TRBV12-3 or TRBV12-4 to TRBJ1-5, with a weak D call TRBD1 (6 bases). V was trimmed by 6 bases and J by 1 base, leaving 13 bases between them. The CDR3 has 15 residues. In DNA, the CDR3 is TGTGCCAGCAGCCTAACAGGGTCGAGCAATCAGCCCCAGCATTTT. Amino acids: CASSLTGSSNQPQHF.

The V call is TRBV6-2 or TRBV6-3, the J call TRBJ2-2, with D unresolved. Germline V gene sequence: CDR1 MNHEY, CDR2 SVGEGT. Trimming shortened V by 0 bases and J by 10 bases, and 9 bases separated the two germline ends. The CDR3 is 13 residues long. Here the CDR3 reads CASSYSNQKELFF. In DNA form, the CDR3 reads TGTGCCAGCAGTTACTCTAATCAAAAGGAGCTGTTTTTT.

The chain recombines TRBV5-6 with TRBJ2-1; TRBD2 agrees at 10 bases. This CDR3 region has 16 residues. Germline CDR1 SGHDT, CDR2 YYEEEE. The ends lost 1 base at V and 8 bases at J; junction bases unmatched: 9. The CDR3 DNA reads TGTGCCAGCAGCTTGATGGGACTAGCGAGGGCGGATGAGCAGTTCTTC. As protein: CASSLMGLARADEQFF.

This clonotype was found a few times. The chain has TRBV6-1 and TRBJ2-5, with D perhaps matching TRBD2 (5 bases). This CDR3 is 12 amino acids long. Germline CDR1 reads MNHNS; CDR2 reads SASEGT. V was cut by 7 bases and J by 6 bases, with 12 bases left in between. Here the CDR3 DNA reads TGTGCCAGCACTAGCATTGAAAAGACCCAGTACTTC. Residues: CASTSIEKTQYF.

The chain employs TRBV4-1 and TRBJ1-1, with 9 bases lining up with TRBD1. The CDR3 has 13 residues. CDR1 MGHRA and CDR2 YSYEKL come from the germline V gene. V lost 4 bases and J lost 10; bases outside the gene matches: 7. The CDR3 spells CASSPPGGQGAFF. The CDR3 DNA sequence: TGCGCCAGCAGCCCCCCGGGGGGACAGGGAGCTTTCTTT.

The V and J genes are TRBV3-1 and TRBJ2-3; D uncertain. CDR3 size: 11 residues. Germline assignment: CDR1 LGHDT and CDR2 YNNKEL (reference sequence). V shed 1 base and J shed 4 bases, with 0 bases lying between them. The CDR3 nucleotides read TGTGCCAGCAGCCAAGCAGATACGCAGTATTTT. Protein product: CASSQADTQYF.

This clonotype was found many times. The chain uses TRBV7-2 and TRBJ2-5, with D uncertain. V was pared by 6 bases and J by 3 bases, with 11 bases between. The CDR3 is 13 residues long. Germline V gene lookup returns CDR1 SGHTA and CDR2 FQGNSA. CDR3 sequence reads: CASRIELKETQYF. CDR3 bases: TGTGCCAGCAGAATAGAACTAAAAGAGACCCAGTACTTC.

This chain connects TRBV4-2 to TRBJ2-7, with D possibly being TRBD1 or TRBD2 (5 bases each). Trimming shortened V by 1 base and J by 7 bases, and 20 bases separated the two germline ends. The CDR3 covers 16 residues. Germline CDR1 and CDR2: LGHNA and YNFKEQ. For the CDR3, the DNA is TGTGCCAGCAGCCAAGTGGGAGAAGGGGCCGGGTGGGAGCAGTACTTC. Its protein product is CASSQVGEGAGWEQYF.

This clonotype is categorized as medium-sized (0.01 to 0.1%). This sequence joins TRBV7-2 and TRBJ2-3; D may be TRBD1 (5 bases). V was shortened by 3 bases and J by 4 bases, with 5 bases between the two germline ends. The germline V gene has CDR1 SGHTA and CDR2 FQGNSA. CDR3 length equals 12 residues. The CDR3 DNA reads as TGTGCCAGCAGCTTGACAGCAGATACGCAGTATTTT. It codes for CASSLTADTQYF.

Details on this clonotype: This clone may be a read error of a much larger clone one base away. CDR3 in DNA: TGTGCCAACTCACCACTTGAGGGAGGCACAGATACGCAGTATTTT. Its protein is CANSPLEGGTDTQYF. This sequence joins TRBV18 and TRBJ2-3; D is perhaps TRBD2 (5 bases). Germline-derived CDR1 and CDR2 are KGHSH and LQKENI. The CDR3 consists of 15 residues.

This clonotype has at least ten counts. J is TRBJ2-3 and V is TRBV6-2 or TRBV6-3; TRBD2 aligns across 7 bases. The germline gives CDR1 MNHEY, CDR2 SVGEGT. V lost 5 bases, J lost 0 bases, and 5 bases stayed unmatched. CDR3 size: 15 residues. DNA of the CDR3: TGTGCCAGCAGTACGCGGGAGTGGAGCACAGATACGCAGTATTTT. Amino acids: CASSTREWSTDTQYF.

The chain links TRBV7-2 to TRBJ1-2; tentatively, D is TRBD1 (6 bases). The germline V and J ends were trimmed by 5 bases and 4 bases, with 17 bases remaining between them. The CDR3 covers 15 residues. Germline V gene sequence: CDR1 SGHTA, CDR2 FQGNSA. The CDR3 reads CASSPRGGISYGYTF. The CDR3 DNA follows: TGTGCCAGCAGCCCCAGGGGTGGCATAAGCTATGGCTACACCTTC.

In its sample, this clonotype was seen a few times. This chain joins TRBV28 and TRBJ1-5; possibly TRBD1 for D (5 bases). Germline loops: CDR1 MDHEN, CDR2 SYDVKM. The CDR3 runs 14 residues. The ends were cut back, 1 base at V and 8 bases at J, with 12 bases in the middle. The CDR3 DNA is TGTGCCAGCAGTTTATTAGGGGACGGAAAGCCCCAGCATTTT. Translating gives CASSLLGDGKPQHF.

In this sample, this clonotype turned up a few times. The V gene is TRBV10-2, the J gene TRBJ2-4, with D tentatively TRBD1 or TRBD2 (5 bases each). The ends were cut back, 3 bases at V and 1 base at J, with 16 bases in the middle. The CDR3 sequence is 17 residues long. Germline CDR1 WSHSY, CDR2 SAAADI. Here the CDR3 reads CASSEIPGRSAKNIQYF. In DNA, the CDR3 is TGCGCCAGCAGTGAAATTCCGGGGCGTTCGGCCAAAAACATTCAGTACTTC.

The chain links TRBV12-3 or TRBV12-4 to TRBJ2-5; D perhaps matches TRBD1 (6 bases). Trimming took 5 bases from V and 4 from J, leaving 14 bases between them. The CDR3 totals 14 residues. The CDR3: CASSTTGYGETQYF. As DNA, the CDR3 is TGTGCCAGCAGTACCACAGGGTACGGAGAGACCCAGTACTTC.